This T cell receptor (beta chain) originates from a study of blood T cells in healthy people across ages (dated by TCRdb to the mid-2010s). About the study as a whole: In model experiments, roughly one uniquely barcoded TCR beta cDNA molecule per two T cells was captured by template switching. Using deep sequencing normalized with unique cDNA molecular identifiers, the study measured how TCR beta repertoire diversity changes with age. To avoid experimental bias, donors of different ages were distributed randomly across sequencing lanes. Donors were grouped into four age groups: young (average roughly 17 years), middle-aged (roughly 38), aged (around 60) and long-lived (82). Using the same blood draw, the study looked at two additional independent replicas of 1 million unique cDNA reads for two donors, one aged 18 to 30 and the other aged 80 or older. On the study overall, not on this receptor specifically: Donor CMV infection status was unknown, potentially confounding age-related changes in expanded clonotypes. The percentage of naive T cells measured by flow cytometry correlated strongly with observed TCR beta diversity. Total diversity estimates from one million sequenced T cells were considered lower bounds and underestimates. Bulk unsorted PBMC profiling prevented conclusive comparison of naive and antigen-experienced compartments. As age increased, observed TCR beta diversity per million T cells dropped in a roughly linear way, and a significant reduction was already evident by age approximately 40. Compared with the aged group, more naive CD4+ T cells, fewer expanded clones and increased TCR diversity were shown by the long-lived group, suggesting age selection.

A word on this clonotype: Its binding antigen is unknown. No base quality values were provided; no much bigger clone lies one nucleotide off.

The library was produced with 5' RACE. Sequencing was performed on an Illumina HiSeq 2500. The second PCR ran for about 6 to 12 cycles and used a J-beta primer mix along with a sample-barcoded 5' primer. A unique molecular identifier was introduced onto each TCR beta cDNA molecule by a template-switch 5' adaptor carrying 12 random nucleotides. At least 2.5 million CDR3-containing paired-end reads were obtained from each sample. First-strand cDNA was synthesized from all RNA with the Mint cDNA synthesis kit, primed by a TRBC-specific oligonucleotide. All cDNA was treated with uracil-DNA glycosylase and then went through a first 18-cycle PCR with the universal primers M1SS and BC2_uni_R. Per the authors' processing: Each sample was normalized by randomly selecting 1 million high-quality reads, each carrying a distinct molecular identifier. Instead of being binned into consensus sequences, reads that shared molecular identifiers were thrown out. MiTCR, with a Q25 quality threshold and the strictest error-elimination algorithm, was used for CDR3 identification, clonotype clustering and error correction. A nonparametric unseen species model using Euler transformation provided a lower-bound estimate of total TCR beta diversity. TCRdb ran its own pipeline on the public reads, namely fastp trimming at Q25 and MiXCR clone calling, and kept in-frame beta chains. Each entry is one CDR3 protein sequence, shown with its most common DNA and genes. The V and J calls were not made by the authors but by TCRdb's processing. The sample data list about 1.1 million distinct CDR3 sequences, and about two fifths of these were observed just once. The ten largest clonotypes hold around 13% of the sample.

CDR1 is given as LGHNA and CDR2 as YSLEER, both from the germline V gene. Unmatched junction bases come to 11, with V trimmed by 2 bases and J by 2 bases. CDR3 length: 18 amino acids, cysteine to phenylalanine. Of all the DNA, just the CDR3 is kept, 54 bases in frame from base 1. Systemically healthy Caucasian individuals from Russia, 39 in total and aged roughly 6 to 100 years, were included as donors. Each donor gave about 9.2 milliliters of peripheral blood, drawn into EDTA-treated Vacutainer tubes. PBMCs were isolated by Ficoll-Paque density-gradient centrifugation, with at least 7 million obtained per sample. Trizol reagent was used to extract total RNA from PBMCs, with at least 6 micrograms per sample. The percentages of naive CD45RAhigh/CD27high T cells were determined by flow cytometry on a PBMC aliquot from every donor.

Sequenced: blood. The clonotype was recovered from a man between 18 and 29 years old in good health. Recombination joined TRBV4-3 with TRBJ2-1; TRBD1 agrees with 8 junctional bases. CDR3 loop: CASSQTPLRQGPYNEQFF. The DNA is as follows: TGCGCCAGCAGCCAAACCCCCCTCCGACAGGGGCCCTACAATGAGCAGTTCTTC.